This T cell receptor beta chain was obtained from a study of blood T cell repertoires in COVID-19. TCRdb keeps only in-frame clones here, not all; method: immunoSEQ multiplex PCR. The data contain about 300,000 clones, about 91% of them singletons. This clone showed up just once. The CDR3 runs 13 residues. Germline loops: CDR1 SNHLY, CDR2 FYNNEI. V shed 8 bases and J shed 4 bases, with 12 bases lying between them. The sample was peripheral blood. The chain links TRBV2 to TRBJ1-3, with TRBD1 as a possible D gene (5 bases). This clonotype was sampled from a woman aged 30 to 39 who had recovered from COVID-19. CDR3 residues: CASQDIPGNTIYF. In nucleotides, the CDR3 is TGTGCCAGCCAGGACATCCCGGGAAACACCATATATTTT.